These 20 T cell receptor beta chains originate from one sample sequenced in a study of cytomegalovirus exposure and HLA in healthy donors. 60 Vbeta and 13 Jbeta primers were used in PCR. The protocol was immunoSEQ multiplex PCR, while the TCRdb copy is restricted to in-frame clones and leaves out a portion. Of over 120,000 clones listed, roughly four fifths are singletons. Sequencing was performed on PBMCs. Every receptor here comes from a man under 40 in good health and CMV-seronegative.

The chain employs TRBV9 and TRBJ1-2, with 8 positions matching TRBD1. V shed 3 bases, J shed 3 bases, and the junction held 7 bases outside the gene matches. The CDR3 has 15 residues. Germline CDR1 is SGDLS and CDR2 is YYNGEE. In nucleotides, the CDR3 is TGTGCCAGCAGCGAATCGACAGGGGCATACTATGGCTACACCTTC. Residues: CASSESTGAYYGYTF.

The chain has TRBV28 and TRBJ2-1; no clear D gene. The ends were cut back, 10 bases at V and 3 bases at J, with 7 bases in the middle. The germline gives CDR1 MDHEN, CDR2 SYDVKM. CDR3 size: 11 residues. The chain's CDR3 is CATRFYNEQFF. CDR3 nucleotide sequence: TGTGCCACTCGGTTCTACAATGAGCAGTTCTTC.

This clone is a singleton in its sample. The J gene is TRBJ2-6, the V gene TRBV9; 10 bases agree with TRBD1. The CDR3 is 18 residues long. Germline CDR1 and CDR2: SGDLS and YYNGEE. J was trimmed by 0 bases and V by 1 base; bases with no gene match: 4. Here the CDR3 reads CASSVSGTGDSGANVLTF. The CDR3 DNA reads TGTGCCAGCAGCGTATCCGGGACAGGGGACTCTGGGGCCAACGTCCTGACTTTC.

This clone was observed a handful of times. The chain employs TRBV5-4 and TRBJ2-5; D possibly corresponds to TRBD1 (5 bases). This CDR3 has 16 residues. V shed 0 bases and J shed 5 bases, with 17 bases lying between them. Germline CDR1 reads SGHNT; CDR2 reads YYREEE (reference sequence). CDR3 region: CASSLEFGRAQETQYF. The CDR3, as DNA: TGTGCCAGCAGCTTGGAGTTTGGCAGGGCTCAGGAGACCCAGTACTTC.

This rearrangement joins TRBV28 to TRBJ2-7; TRBD2 matches 8 bases. J gave up 7 bases and V 7 bases, and 18 bases lay outside the gene matches. Germline assignment: CDR1 MDHEN and CDR2 SYDVKM. This CDR3 has 16 residues. CDR3 nucleotides: TGTGCCAGCACGGGAGGGGACCACGTCTTCTCTACGGAGCAGTACTTC. Its protein is CASTGGDHVFSTEQYF. The complete variable domain, with remaining parts taken from reference TRBV28 and TRBJ2-7, reads DVKVTQSSRYLVKRTGEKVFLECVQDMDHENMFWYRQDPGLGLRLIYFSYDVKMKEKGDIPEGYSVSREKKERFSLILESASTNQTSMYLCASTGGDHVFSTEQYFGPGTRLTVT.

The chain joins TRBV10-2 to TRBJ2-2; maybe TRBD2 (6 bases). Germline V gene sequence: CDR1 WSHSY, CDR2 SAAADI. Trimming left V 6 bases short and J 0 bases short, with 11 bases between. The CDR3 runs 15 residues. CDR3 bases: TGCGCCAGCAGGGATGGACTAACGAACACCGGGGAGCTGTTTTTT. Protein sequence: CASRDGLTNTGELFF.

This clone occurred once. This chain links TRBV10-3 with TRBJ1-2, with TRBD1 matching over 9 bases. V lost 4 bases and J lost 4; bases outside the gene matches: 10. The CDR3 totals 16 residues. CDR1 and CDR2 (germline): ENHRY, SYGVKD. The CDR3: CAISGPRDRATYGYTF. The CDR3 DNA reads TGTGCCATCAGTGGGCCAAGGGACAGGGCCACCTATGGCTACACCTTC.

This chain uses TRBV19 with TRBJ1-1; unclear D gene. Germline loops: CDR1 LNHDA, CDR2 SQIVND (reference sequence). Deletions cut 3 bases from V and 4 bases from J, with 9 bases between. The length of the CDR3 is 13 residues. Here the CDR3 reads CASSMLYSTEAFF. The CDR3 DNA is TGTGCCAGTAGTATGTTGTACAGCACTGAAGCTTTCTTT.

This rearrangement joins TRBV9 to TRBJ2-7; 11 nucleotides agree with TRBD2. With 3 bases clipped from V and 0 bases from J, the junction kept 5 bases outside the gene matches. CDR1 and CDR2 from the germline V gene are SGDLS and YYNGEE. This CDR3 has 16 amino acids. DNA for the CDR3: TGTGCCAGCAGCGACATGGGGACTAGCGGCTCCTACGAGCAGTACTTC. Encoded protein: CASSDMGTSGSYEQYF.

J is TRBJ1-2 and V is TRBV5-6; tentatively, D is TRBD1 (6 bases). Trimming took 0 bases from V and 0 from J, leaving 15 bases between them. Germline CDR1 reads SGHDT; CDR2 reads YYEEEE. This CDR3 comprises 17 residues. CDR3 protein: CASSLELQGLANYGYTF. The CDR3 DNA follows: TGTGCCAGCAGCTTGGAACTCCAGGGGTTAGCTAACTATGGCTACACCTTC.

The rearrangement uses TRBV19 and TRBJ2-3; D remains ambiguous. The CDR3 extends over 16 amino acids. CDR1 is LNHDA, CDR2 SQIVND, per germline (reference sequence). Trimming pared 0 bases from V and 2 bases from J, leaving 12 bases between. The CDR3 sequence: CASSIDGQVSTDTQYF. In nucleotides, the CDR3 is TGTGCCAGTAGTATAGATGGGCAGGTATCCACAGATACGCAGTATTTT.

The rearrangement joins TRBV11-3 to TRBJ2-7; tentatively, D is TRBD2 (6 bases). V was trimmed by 8 bases and J by 6 bases, leaving 14 bases between them. The CDR3 consists of 12 residues. In germline, CDR1 is SGHNT, CDR2 YENEEA. CDR3 sequence: CASGEIGGEQYF. CDR3 bases: TGTGCCAGCGGCGAGATCGGGGGCGAGCAGTACTTC.

The sample holds a few counts of this clone. The chain links TRBV7-9 to TRBJ2-7; 7 nucleotides agree with TRBD2. In germline, CDR1 is SEHNR, CDR2 FQNEAQ (reference sequence). The V gene end was trimmed by 1 base and the J gene end by 4 bases; junction bases not matched to a gene: 7. The CDR3 runs 15 residues. The CDR3 coding sequence is TGTGCCAGCAGCTTAGATGGCGGGAGAGAGTACGAGCAGTACTTC. This codes for CASSLDGGREYEQYF.

The chain is built from TRBV7-6 and TRBJ2-3; TRBD2 matches 10 bases. This CDR3 is 16 amino acids long. Germline-derived CDR1 and CDR2 are SGHVS and FNYEAQ. Trimming at V came to 6 bases and at J to 5 bases, leaving 11 bases not matched to a gene. In DNA form, the CDR3 reads TGTGCCAGCAGACCGCTAGCGGGAGAAAGGCTAGATACGCAGTATTTT. Residues: CASRPLAGERLDTQYF.

V is TRBV27 and J is TRBJ2-7, with D perhaps matching TRBD2 (6 bases). CDR1 and CDR2 (germline): MNHEY, SMNVEV (reference sequence). The length of the CDR3 is 15 residues. V was trimmed by 4 bases and J by 2 bases, leaving 15 bases between them. The CDR3 spells CASSSGLGRTYEQYF. CDR3 DNA: TGTGCCAGCAGTTCGGGACTTGGGAGGACCTACGAGCAGTACTTC.

The rearrangement links TRBV11-2 to TRBJ2-5; TRBD2 matches 10 bases. The J call is uncertain, as TRBJ2-7 better fits the DNA end. The CDR3 spans 14 residues. From germline, CDR1 is SGHAT and CDR2 FQNNGV. This CDR3 is CASSSGLANYEQYF. The CDR3 DNA reads as TGTGCCAGCAGCTCGGGACTAGCGAACTACGAGCAGTACTTC.

The V and J genes are TRBV30 and TRBJ1-2; no clear D gene. Germline V gives CDR1 GTSNPN, CDR2 SVGIG (reference sequence). V was shortened by 3 bases and J by 4 bases, with 3 bases between the two germline ends. The CDR3 loop spans 10 amino acids. CDR3 coding DNA: TGTGCCTGGAGCGGCTATGGCTACACCTTC. This encodes CAWSGYGYTF.

The V gene is TRBV9, the J gene TRBJ1-4; 8 bases are shared with TRBD1. The germline V gene encodes CDR1 SGDLS and CDR2 YYNGEE. This CDR3 is 14 amino acids long. With 0 bases clipped from V and 5 bases from J, the junction kept 0 bases outside the gene matches. The CDR3 here is CASSVGQGNEKLFF. CDR3 sequence (DNA): TGTGCCAGCAGCGTAGGACAGGGGAATGAAAAACTGTTTTTT.

The table lists this clone with a few counts. The J gene is TRBJ2-3, the V gene TRBV28; tentatively, D is TRBD2 (6 bases). Trimming removed 2 bases from V and 1 base from J, with 10 bases in between. The CDR3 sequence is 15 residues long. CDR1 is MDHEN and CDR2 is SYDVKM in the germline V gene. CDR3 nucleotides: TGTGCCAGCAGTTTACGCGGGGAGGGCACAGATACGCAGTATTTT. Its translation is CASSLRGEGTDTQYF.

This rearrangement joins TRBV5-1 to TRBJ2-3, with D maybe TRBD1 (6 bases). The length of the CDR3 is 16 residues. Looked up from germline, CDR1 is SGHRS and CDR2 is YFSETQ. Deletions cut 4 bases from V and 2 bases from J, with 17 bases between. For the CDR3, the DNA is TGCGCCAGCAGCCAGACCCCGGGACACGACACAGATACGCAGTATTTT. This codes for CASSQTPGHDTDTQYF.